This T cell receptor (beta chain) was sequenced for a study of shared clonotypes between healthy human individuals. At the level of the study: Three plates each covered CD4 naive and memory; CD8 naive two, CD8 memory one.

General observations from the study: Measured sharing among donors was expected to vary with sequencing depth.

V dropped 5 bases and J dropped 8 bases, with 13 bases sitting between them. Germline values: CDR1 SNHLY, CDR2 FYNNEI. This CDR3 comprises 13 residues. CD45RO-negative, CCR7-positively selected cells formed the naive CD8 fraction, excluding terminally differentiated effector memory CD45RA+ cells. TCRdb's table, derived via immunoSEQ multiplex PCR, lists solely in-frame clones and lacks some. This table has about 2,200,000 clones, more than 85% appearing once. This clone was seen a few times. Its cognate antigen is unknown. The chain employs TRBV2 and TRBJ1-5; D remains ambiguous. This TCR was recovered from a man between 18 and 29 years old in good health. Some clones in this sample may be carry-over from other donors' samples. Sample: naive CD8+ T cells from PBMCs. The CDR3 spells CASSPWTREPQHF. Written as DNA, the CDR3 is TGTGCCAGCAGTCCATGGACGCGAGAGCCCCAGCATTTT.